A single sample gave rise to the 10 T cell receptor beta chains below, sequenced in a study of CD8+ T cells in alopecia areata. The treatment denotes: oral pan-JAK inhibitor, 5-10 mg twice daily. The authors extracted RNA and reverse transcribed it into cDNA as the sequencing template. The protocol was immunoSEQ multiplex PCR, while the TCRdb copy is restricted to in-frame clones and leaves out a portion. The sample lists about 200,000 clones, more than 45% occurring once. The material was CD4+ T cells sorted from blood, obtained at week 4, from a patient treated with tofacitinib. The receptors originated from a human donor with alopecia areata.

This clone was recorded a few times. V and J are TRBV6-5 and TRBJ1-1; no definite D call. CDR3 size: 15 residues. Trimming took 6 bases from V and 1 from J, leaving 15 bases between them. Germline CDR1 MNHEY, CDR2 SVGAGI. The CDR3 bases are TGTGCCAGCAGCCCGAACATGGCTAAGAACACTGAAGCTTTCTTT. This gives the protein CASSPNMAKNTEAFF.

The chain couples TRBV30 to TRBJ1-1, with unresolved D. Germline V gene lookup returns CDR1 GTSNPN and CDR2 SVGIG (reference sequence). The CDR3 length is 13 residues. Trimming stripped 1 base from V and 0 bases from J, with 6 bases between. The CDR3 spells CAWSGQLNTEAFF. The CDR3 DNA sequence: TGTGCCTGGAGTGGGCAGTTGAACACTGAAGCTTTCTTT.

CDR3 amino acids: CASSPTGAYEQYF. CDR3 nucleotide sequence: TGTGCCAGCAGCCCCACTGGGGCCTACGAGCAGTACTTC. The chain links TRBV11-2 to TRBJ2-7; D gene ambiguous. Trimming left V 5 bases short and J 2 bases short, with 10 bases between. The CDR3 covers 13 residues. Germline V lookup: CDR1 SGHAT, CDR2 FQNNGV.

V gene TRBV7-2 combines with J gene TRBJ2-3; TRBD2 aligns across 8 bases. CDR3 length: 17 amino acids. Germline V gene lookup returns CDR1 SGHTA and CDR2 FQGNSA. Trimming took 5 bases from V and 0 from J; bases not matched to a gene: 10. Here the CDR3 reads CASSQTLSGASTDTQYF. CDR3 in DNA: TGTGCCAGCAGCCAAACCCTTAGCGGGGCCAGCACAGATACGCAGTATTTT.

The V call is TRBV29-1, the J call TRBJ2-5, with a tentative D call TRBD2 (5 bases). Deletions cut 3 bases from V and 6 bases from J, with 17 bases between. This CDR3 spans 14 amino acids. Germline CDR1 and CDR2: SQVTM and ANQGSEA. The CDR3 sequence is CSVETWLAGKTQYF. The CDR3 DNA reads TGCAGCGTTGAGACCTGGCTAGCCGGGAAGACCCAGTACTTC. Variable domain in full (rest from reference TRBV29-1 and TRBJ2-5): SAVISQKPSRDICQRGTSLTIQCQVDSQVTMMFWYRQQPGQSLTLIATANQGSEATYESGFVIDKFPISRPNLTFSTLTVSNMSPEDSSIYLCSVETWLAGKTQYFGPGTRLLVL.

This clone was observed a few times. V gene TRBV7-2 combines with J gene TRBJ2-4, with a weak D call TRBD2 (5 bases). The CDR3 runs 14 residues. Germline V gene lookup returns CDR1 SGHTA and CDR2 FQGNSA. Between the trimmed V and J ends, which lost 5 bases and 7 bases, there was a span of 15 bases. As DNA, the CDR3 is TGTGCCAGCAGCACAGACGGAGGAGAGAACATTCAGTACTTC. Translating gives CASSTDGGENIQYF.

This chain uses TRBV9 with TRBJ2-3; 7 nucleotides agree with TRBD2. The V gene's germline CDR1 is SGDLS and CDR2 YYNGEE. After removal of 8 bases from V and 2 bases from J, the junction contained 11 bases not matched to a gene. The CDR3 extends over 15 amino acids. CDR3: CASASSSGLTDTQYF. The DNA of the CDR3 is TGTGCCAGTGCCTCATCTAGCGGACTCACAGATACGCAGTATTTT.

This clone was recorded only once. The chain carries TRBV6-5 and TRBJ1-2, with a possible D match to TRBD1 (5 bases). The V gene lost 2 bases and the J gene lost 6 bases, with 19 bases spanning the gap. In germline, CDR1 is MNHEY, CDR2 SVGAGI. There are 16 residues in the CDR3. This CDR3 reads CASSYGSRVHVDGYTF. The CDR3 DNA sequence: TGTGCCAGCAGTTACGGGTCCAGGGTTCATGTTGATGGCTACACCTTC.

This chain joins TRBV7-8 and TRBJ1-5; no clear D. CDR1 is SGHVS and CDR2 is FQNEAQ in the germline V gene. Trimming cost V 2 bases and J 6 bases, with 8 bases left between them. The CDR3 sequence is 13 residues long. The CDR3 is CASSLSPSQPQHF. CDR3 nucleotides: TGTGCCAGCAGCTTATCCCCAAGTCAGCCCCAGCATTTT.

This clone was seen repeatedly, ten times or more. This chain links TRBV25-1 with TRBJ1-6, with 8 bases lining up with TRBD1. Germline CDR1 and CDR2: MGHDK and SYGVNS. The length of the CDR3 is 16 residues. Trimming removed 6 bases from V and 8 bases from J; junction bases left unmatched: 12. The CDR3 protein is CASRGDRGRNYSPLHF. Written as DNA, the CDR3 is TGTGCCAGCAGGGGTGACAGGGGCCGAAATTATTCACCCCTCCACTTT.